This TCR beta chain was identified in a study of identical twins. Ten or more counts support this clonotype. TCRdb re-called the 5' RACE reads with MiXCR, one entry per CDR3 protein. The repertoire holds nearly 250,000 distinct CDR3 sequences, with roughly 7% as singletons. Germline assignment: CDR1 SQVTM and CDR2 ANQGSEA. The CDR3 sequence is 11 residues long. Trimming took off 6 bases at V and 1 base at J, with 5 bases between the two ends. This sample was shared with a second study, whose subject was yellow fever vaccine responses in identical twins.

The sample was memory (CD45RO+) T cells sorted from blood. This receptor was taken from a young woman in good health. The J gene is TRBJ2-3, the V gene TRBV29-1, with D unclear. CDR3 in amino acids: CSVGRTDTQYF. In DNA form, the CDR3 reads TGCAGCGTGGGCCGCACAGATACGCAGTATTTT.